A single sample gave rise to the 29 T cell receptor beta chains below, sequenced in a study of cytomegalovirus exposure and HLA in healthy donors. Primers for the PCR totalled 60 Vbeta and 13 Jbeta. Generated by immunoSEQ multiplex PCR, the TCRdb table keeps only in-frame clones and is missing some. The sample shows about 300,000 clones, 86% of them seen only once. The sample comprised PBMCs. The receptor set was obtained from a man in his forties in good health and CMV-seropositive.

The J gene is TRBJ1-1, the V gene TRBV29-1; the match to TRBD1 covers 11 bases. With 6 bases clipped from V and 6 bases from J, the junction kept 24 bases outside the gene matches. CDR1 is SQVTM and CDR2 is ANQGSEA in the germline V gene. The CDR3 spans 19 residues. CDR3: CSVYHLPDRGQGYFPEAFF. The CDR3 DNA sequence: TGCAGCGTCTACCACCTCCCGGACAGGGGGCAGGGGTACTTTCCTGAAGCTTTCTTT.

The V call is TRBV28, the J call TRBJ1-2, with D possibly being TRBD1 (5 bases). The ends were cut back, 6 bases at V and 4 bases at J, with 15 bases in the middle. Germline V gene lookup returns CDR1 MDHEN and CDR2 SYDVKM. The CDR3 sequence is 14 residues long. The CDR3 is CASREQVLIYGYTF. The CDR3 DNA follows: TGTGCCAGCAGAGAACAGGTTCTGATCTATGGCTACACCTTC.

This chain joins TRBV28 and TRBJ2-1; the D is unclear. CDR1 and CDR2 (germline): MDHEN, SYDVKM. V was clipped by 3 bases and J by 4 bases, with 4 bases between them. The CDR3 length is 12 residues. The CDR3 spells CASSFGYNEQFF. CDR3 in DNA: TGTGCCAGCAGTTTCGGTTACAATGAGCAGTTCTTC.

In its sample, this clone was seen a few times. The CDR3 nucleotides read TGTGCCAGCAGCTTTCAGGGACTAGCGGGAGCAGAGACCCAGTACTTC. Its translation is CASSFQGLAGAETQYF. The chain employs TRBV7-8 and TRBJ2-5, with TRBD2 matching over 14 bases. J gave up 4 bases and V 3 bases, and 4 bases lay outside the gene matches. Germline V lookup: CDR1 SGHVS, CDR2 FQNEAQ. The CDR3 is 16 amino acids.

In this sample, this clone turned up many times. The rearrangement joins TRBV27 to TRBJ1-1; D may be TRBD1 (5 bases). The CDR3 extends over 16 amino acids. With 5 bases removed from V and 4 bases from J, the gap between germline ends came to 20 bases. CDR1 and CDR2 (germline): MNHEY, SMNVEV (reference sequence). The CDR3 loop is CASSTTRAGRVTEAFF. The CDR3 coding sequence is TGTGCCAGCAGTACCACCCGAGCGGGGCGGGTCACTGAAGCTTTCTTT.

The rearrangement links TRBV10-3 to TRBJ2-1; possible D gene TRBD2, 6 bases. Germline assignment: CDR1 ENHRY and CDR2 SYGVKD. The CDR3 has 14 amino acids. V was clipped by 7 bases and J by 8 bases, with 18 bases between them. In nucleotides, the CDR3 is TGTGCCATCAAAGGGACTCCGGAGGTGGATGAGCAGTTCTTC. Translation gives CAIKGTPEVDEQFF.

The chain employs TRBV27 and TRBJ2-7; D gene uncertain. V was cut by 0 bases and J by 3 bases, with 6 bases left in between. CDR3 length: 13 residues. CDR1 and CDR2 from the germline V gene are MNHEY and SMNVEV (reference sequence). This CDR3 is CASSLSPGYEQYF. Here the CDR3 DNA reads TGTGCCAGCAGTTTATCCCCCGGCTACGAGCAGTACTTC.

The rearrangement links TRBV6-4 to TRBJ2-1; perhaps TRBD2 as D (5 bases). Germline CDR1 and CDR2: MRHNA and SNTAGT. V was clipped by 0 bases and J by 3 bases, with 15 bases between them. The CDR3 is 17 amino acids. The CDR3 loop is CASSDSPGLADYNEQFF. As DNA, the CDR3 is TGTGCCAGCAGTGACTCGCCGGGTCTAGCTGACTACAATGAGCAGTTCTTC.

This clone was recorded a few times. The chain combines TRBV6-6 with TRBJ1-1; 8 bases align to TRBD1. This CDR3 has 15 residues. The germline CDR1 and CDR2 sequences are MNHNY and SVGAGI (reference sequence). V lost 6 bases to trimming and J lost 1 base; unmatched junction nucleotides: 7. The CDR3 loop reads CASRAGGYKNTEAFF. The CDR3 nucleotides are TGTGCCAGCAGGGCAGGGGGCTACAAGAACACTGAAGCTTTCTTT.

This chain joins TRBV5-1 and TRBJ2-1, with TRBD2 matching 9 bases. The germline CDR1 and CDR2 sequences are SGHRS and YFSETQ. V shed 0 bases, J shed 8 bases, and the junction held 12 bases outside the gene matches. CDR3 length: 17 residues. The CDR3 DNA is TGCGCCAGCAGCTTGGGAGTAGCGGGAGCATATAGGGATGAGCAGTTCTTC. Amino acid sequence: CASSLGVAGAYRDEQFF.

V usage is TRBV18 and J usage is TRBJ1-4; TRBD1 matches at 7 bases. J gave up 5 bases and V 6 bases, and 6 bases lay outside the gene matches. Per germline, CDR1 KGHSH and CDR2 LQKENI. The CDR3 extends over 14 amino acids. For the CDR3, the DNA is TGTGCCAGCTCGCTGACAGGGCGGAATGAAAAACTGTTTTTT. Translation: CASSLTGRNEKLFF.

This clone was detected a few times. The rearrangement links TRBV5-4 to TRBJ1-1; maybe TRBD1 (6 bases). Germline V lookup: CDR1 SGHNT, CDR2 YYREEE (reference sequence). The CDR3 contains 12 residues. The V gene lost 5 bases and the J gene lost 9 bases, with 14 bases spanning the gap. CDR3 loop: CASRQGTRKAFF. Here the CDR3 DNA reads TGTGCCAGCAGGCAGGGGACCCGTAAAGCTTTCTTT. The whole variable domain, filled in from reference TRBV5-4 and TRBJ1-1, reads ETGVTQSPTHLIKTRGQQVTLRCSSQSGHNTVSWYQQALGQGPQFIFQYYREEENGRGNFPPRFSGLQFPNYSSELNVNALELDDSALYLCASRQGTRKAFFGQGTRLTVV.

CDR3 protein: CASSYRDRVEKLFF. The CDR3 nucleotides are TGTGCCAGCAGTTACCGGGACAGGGTTGAAAAACTGTTTTTT. This chain uses TRBV6-6 with TRBJ1-4; TRBD1 matches at 9 bases. The germline V gene has CDR1 MNHNY and CDR2 SVGAGI (reference sequence). Trimming at V came to 2 bases and at J to 7 bases, leaving 2 bases not matched to a gene. The CDR3 is 14 residues long.

This chain connects TRBV6-6 to TRBJ2-1; a possible D gene is TRBD1 (5 bases). Per the germline V gene, CDR1 is MNHNY and CDR2 is SVGAGI (reference sequence). This CDR3 spans 14 amino acids. The germline V and J ends were trimmed by 0 bases and 10 bases, with 13 bases remaining between them. CDR3: CASSYSNRPDEQFF. The CDR3, as DNA: TGTGCCAGCAGTTACTCGAACAGGCCGGACGAGCAGTTCTTC.

This rearrangement joins TRBV11-1 to TRBJ1-1, with 12 nucleotides matching TRBD1. The germline V gene encodes CDR1 SGHAT and CDR2 FQDESV (reference sequence). V was clipped by 5 bases and J by 4 bases; unmatched bases: 11. This CDR3 has 17 amino acids. The CDR3, as DNA: TGTGCCAGCAGCCCAACCCGGGACAGGGGGCTTCTCACTGAAGCTTTCTTT. Protein: CASSPTRDRGLLTEAFF. Full variable domain (outside the CDR3, taken from reference TRBV11-1 and TRBJ1-1): EAEVAQSPRYKITEKSQAVAFWCDPISGHATLYWYRQILGQGPELLVQFQDESVVDDSQLPKDRFSAERLKGVDSTLKIQPAELGDSAMYLCASSPTRDRGLLTEAFFGQGTRLTVV.

The chain has TRBV28 and TRBJ1-5; D is uncertain. V lost 11 bases and J 4 bases, leaving 15 bases between the germline ends. CDR1 and CDR2 from the germline V gene are MDHEN and SYDVKM. The CDR3 extends over 13 amino acids. The CDR3 DNA reads as TGTGCCCTTACCTCCAGGTCTAATCAGCCCCAGCATTTT. Translated, it gives CALTSRSNQPQHF.

The chain joins TRBV5-8 to TRBJ1-3; D is possibly TRBD1 (6 bases). Per germline, CDR1 SGHTS and CDR2 YDEGEE. The length of the CDR3 is 17 residues. Trimming removed 0 bases at V and 0 bases at J, with 13 bases between. The chain's CDR3 is CASSLAGGPSSGNTIYF. The CDR3 bases are TGTGCCAGCAGCTTGGCCGGGGGGCCCAGCTCTGGAAACACCATATATTTT.

The CDR3 region is CASSRGTGTATGELFF. The CDR3 DNA reads as TGTGCCAGTAGCCGCGGGACAGGGACGGCTACCGGGGAGCTGTTTTTT. The chain is built from TRBV19 and TRBJ2-2; TRBD1 matches 9 bases. Germline lookup yields CDR1 LNHDA and CDR2 SQIVND (reference sequence). V was clipped by 6 bases and J by 5 bases; unmatched bases: 10. There are 16 residues in the CDR3.

The chain combines TRBV27 with TRBJ2-7, with 7 nucleotides matching TRBD2. The DNA end favors TRBJ2-5, so the J call may be wrong. This CDR3 spans 14 amino acids. Germline lookup yields CDR1 MNHEY and CDR2 SMNVEV (reference sequence). CDR3 nucleotide sequence: TGTGCCAGCAGTTTATATGCGGGGGAAGAGACCCAGTACTTC. It codes for CASSLYAGEETQYF.

This chain joins TRBV5-4 and TRBJ2-3; TRBD2 is a possible D gene (5 bases). Germline lookup yields CDR1 SGHNT and CDR2 YYREEE (reference sequence). The CDR3 has 14 residues. V lost 0 bases, J lost 6 bases, and 11 bases lay in between. This chain's CDR3 is CASSLAHQRDTQYF. DNA for the CDR3: TGTGCCAGCAGCTTGGCCCACCAGCGGGATACGCAGTATTTT. The variable domain in full, completed from reference TRBV5-4 and TRBJ2-3, reads ETGVTQSPTHLIKTRGQQVTLRCSSQSGHNTVSWYQQALGQGPQFIFQYYREEENGRGNFPPRFSGLQFPNYSSELNVNALELDDSALYLCASSLAHQRDTQYFGPGTRLTVL.

A remark on this clone: The junction and the germline gene differ at one end; a read error may be behind it. The rearrangement joins TRBV7-9 to TRBJ2-7, with 8 bases matching TRBD2. CDR1 is SEHNR and CDR2 is FQNEAQ in the germline V gene (reference sequence). The CDR3 runs 17 residues. The CDR3 loop is CSSSSLGRGTGSYEQYF. DNA of the CDR3: TGTTCCAGCAGCTCCCTCGGGAGGGGGACGGGCTCCTACGAGCAGTACTTC.

This sequence joins TRBV7-8 and TRBJ1-2; D is perhaps TRBD1 (6 bases). V was trimmed by 3 bases and J by 0 bases, leaving 14 bases between them. CDR1 is SGHVS, CDR2 FQNEAQ, per germline. The CDR3 spans 16 residues. The CDR3 is CASSFGGAEANYGYTF. The CDR3 nucleotides are TGTGCCAGCAGCTTCGGGGGGGCCGAAGCTAACTATGGCTACACCTTC.

The V gene is TRBV10-3, the J gene TRBJ2-7; 10 bases are shared with TRBD1. V trimming: 3 bases; J trimming: 3 bases; junction bases outside the gene matches: 2. This CDR3 has 14 residues. Germline assignment: CDR1 ENHRY and CDR2 SYGVKD. The CDR3 DNA follows: TGTGCCATCAGTGAAGGGACAGGGGTCTACGAGCAGTACTTC. As protein: CAISEGTGVYEQYF.

The CDR3 here is CASSSRLAVHTDTQYF. Written as DNA, the CDR3 is TGTGCCAGCAGCTCAAGACTAGCGGTCCACACAGATACGCAGTATTTT. The rearrangement uses TRBV5-6 and TRBJ2-3; TRBD2 matches at 9 bases. CDR3 length: 16 residues. V was pared by 3 bases and J by 2 bases, with 7 bases of the junction left unmatched. Germline lookup yields CDR1 SGHDT and CDR2 YYEEEE.

V is TRBV11-2 and J is TRBJ1-4; TRBD1 matches 7 bases. The junction had 12 bases not matched to a gene; V was cut back by 4 bases and J by 7 bases. The CDR3 length is 16 residues. In germline, CDR1 is SGHAT, CDR2 FQNNGV. The DNA of the CDR3 is TGTGCCAGCAGCTCTACAGGGGCATCCTTCGTTGAAAAACTGTTTTTT. It yields the protein CASSSTGASFVEKLFF.

V and J are TRBV5-1 and TRBJ2-5; the match to TRBD2 covers 10 bases. V lost 3 bases to trimming and J lost 7 bases; unmatched junction nucleotides: 9. Looked up from germline, CDR1 is SGHRS and CDR2 is YFSETQ. CDR3 length: 15 amino acids. The CDR3 protein is CASSSQGASGRTQYF. The CDR3 nucleotides are TGCGCCAGCAGCTCGCAGGGGGCTAGCGGGAGGACCCAGTACTTC.

The rearrangement uses TRBV30 and TRBJ1-1; 7 bases agree with TRBD1. The germline CDR1 and CDR2 sequences are GTSNPN and SVGIG (reference sequence). This CDR3 region has 14 residues. With 1 base clipped from V and 0 bases from J, the junction kept 2 bases outside the gene matches. This CDR3 is CAWSDRGLNTEAFF. The CDR3 coding sequence is TGTGCCTGGAGTGACAGGGGTTTGAACACTGAAGCTTTCTTT.

The count of this clone is one. One end of the junction does not line up with germline, which may come from a read error. This chain links TRBV27 with TRBJ2-4, with 12 bases fitting TRBD1. The CDR3 totals 16 residues. CDR1 MNHEY and CDR2 SMNVEV come from the germline V gene (reference sequence). The CDR3 loop is CASSLSGTGGANIQYF. In nucleotides, the CDR3 is TGTGCCAGCAGTCTATCCGGGACAGGGGGCGCGAACATTCAGTACTTC.

The CDR3 reads CASSFWGDTDTQYF. The CDR3 DNA reads as TGCGCCAGCAGCTTCTGGGGGGACACAGATACGCAGTATTTT. V is TRBV5-1 and J is TRBJ2-3; D is possibly TRBD2 (6 bases). Per germline, CDR1 SGHRS and CDR2 YFSETQ. The CDR3 is 14 amino acids. The V end was cut by 2 bases, the J end by 2 bases, with 9 bases between.